One sample yielded the 27 T cell receptor beta chains listed below, sequenced in a study of shared clonotypes between healthy human individuals (dated by TCRdb to the early 2020s). Library method: the immunoSEQ multiplex PCR assay. Imported from immuneACCESS, the table was reduced by TCRdb to in-frame sequences with V and J called. These copies leave out some clones; in studies compared against another copy, an unresolved V gene accounts for under half, and the cause of the remainder is not known. This sample has more than 850,000 clones in its table, and around 82% of those were observed once. Approximately 0.52% of the sample is held by the ten biggest clonotypes. The specimen sequenced was memory CD4+ T cells from PBMCs. Taken with the paper, the label for cell subset or site translates to: CD45RA-negative fraction. These receptors originate from a man aged 18 to 29 in good health. Some clones in this sample may be carry-over from other donors' samples.

A remark on this clone: Other DNA variants within this sample encode the same CDR3. The chain is built from TRBV7-9 and TRBJ2-2; TRBD1 agrees at 9 bases. Germline V gene lookup returns CDR1 SEHNR and CDR2 FQNEAQ (reference sequence). This CDR3 is 15 amino acids long. J lost 3 bases, V lost 5 bases, and 4 bases had no gene match. The CDR3 DNA follows: TGTGCCAGCAGCCCGGGACAGGGTTACACCGGGGAGCTGTTTTTT. Translation: CASSPGQGYTGELFF.

This sequence joins TRBV7-9 and TRBJ2-2; 7 positions match TRBD1. The CDR3 is made up of 14 amino acids. In germline, CDR1 is SEHNR, CDR2 FQNEAQ (reference sequence). Trimming cost V 4 bases and J 7 bases; bases outside gene matches: 6. DNA for the CDR3: TGTGCCAGCAGCTATACAGGGGTTAGCGGGGAGCTGTTTTTT. Residues: CASSYTGVSGELFF.

The J gene is TRBJ2-5, the V gene TRBV2, with a weak D call TRBD2 (5 bases). V lost 8 bases to trimming and J lost 4 bases, with 11 bases between them. The CDR3 has 12 amino acids. CDR1 is SNHLY and CDR2 is FYNNEI in the germline V gene. The CDR3 DNA reads as TGTGCCAGCTCTTATCTAGCAGAGACCCAGTACTTC. The encoded protein is CASSYLAETQYF. Complete variable domain (other parts from reference TRBV2 and TRBJ2-5): EPEVTQTPSHQVTQMGQEVILRCVPISNHLYFYWYRQILGQKVEFLVSFYNNEISEKSEIFDDQFSVERPDGSNFTLKIRSTKLEDSAMYFCASSYLAETQYFGPGTRLLVL.

V and J are TRBV11-2 and TRBJ2-7; 10 bases map to TRBD1. CDR3 length equals 17 residues. Germline V gives CDR1 SGHAT, CDR2 FQNNGV. V shed 2 bases, J shed 4 bases, and the junction held 11 bases outside the gene matches. CDR3 region: CASSLPPPGQGSYEQYF. CDR3 nucleotides: TGTGCCAGCAGCTTACCCCCCCCGGGACAGGGGAGTTACGAGCAGTACTTC.

V gene TRBV9 combines with J gene TRBJ1-3; tentative D call: TRBD1 (6 bases). The germline V and J ends were trimmed by 3 bases and 2 bases, with 12 bases remaining between them. The CDR3 is 15 residues long. CDR1 is SGDLS and CDR2 is YYNGEE in the germline V gene. Here the CDR3 reads CASSAGDTPGNTIYF. The CDR3 DNA is TGTGCCAGCAGCGCCGGGGACACCCCTGGAAACACCATATATTTT.

J is TRBJ2-7 and V is TRBV5-5; D is uncertain. Trimming took 0 bases from V and 4 from J, leaving 14 bases between them. Germline lookup yields CDR1 SGHKS and CDR2 YYEKEE (reference sequence). The CDR3 loop spans 15 amino acids. The CDR3 DNA reads as TGTGCCAGCAGCTTGGACCCACGGGTAGGGTACGAGCAGTACTTC. Translation: CASSLDPRVGYEQYF.

This clone was found a few times. The chain carries TRBV28 and TRBJ1-4, with D unclear. This CDR3 is built from 14 residues. V lost 5 bases to trimming and J lost 6 bases, with 13 bases between them. Germline CDR1 and CDR2: MDHEN and SYDVKM. The CDR3 loop is CASSLKGDYEKLFF. CDR3 nucleotides: TGTGCCAGCAGTCTAAAGGGCGACTATGAAAAACTGTTTTTT.

Concerning this clone itself: The same CDR3 also results from other DNA sequences found in this sample. The chain joins TRBV15 to TRBJ1-1; TRBD1 might be the D (5 bases). The length of the CDR3 is 14 residues. The V gene lost 0 bases and the J gene lost 5 bases, with 10 bases spanning the gap. Germline-derived CDR1 and CDR2 are LNHNV and YYDKDF (reference sequence). This CDR3 is CATSRDRVATEAFF. CDR3 bases: TGTGCCACCAGCAGAGACAGGGTCGCGACTGAAGCTTTCTTT.

This rearrangement joins TRBV5-6 to TRBJ1-3, with no clear D. V lost 1 base and J lost 0, with 11 bases in between. The CDR3 has 16 amino acids. Germline V gives CDR1 SGHDT, CDR2 YYEEEE. Here the CDR3 reads CASSLLAGSSGNTIYF. The CDR3 DNA reads as TGTGCCAGCAGCTTGTTGGCCGGAAGCTCTGGAAACACCATATATTTT.

About this clone itself: A much bigger clone sits one base away, suggesting this may be a read error. This CDR3 is also generated by other DNA sequences in the sample. J is TRBJ2-3 and V is TRBV11-3; D gene uncertain. Germline V gives CDR1 SGHNT, CDR2 YENEEA. This CDR3 has 12 residues. The ends were cut back, 1 base at V and 5 bases at J, with 4 bases in the middle. CDR3 DNA: TGTGCCAGCAGCTTAGGTGGAGATACGCAGTATTTT. Translated, it gives CASSLGGDTQYF.

V usage is TRBV27 and J usage is TRBJ2-7; D might be TRBD2 (5 bases). The germline V and J ends were trimmed by 8 bases and 6 bases, with 23 bases remaining between them. Per the germline V gene, CDR1 is MNHEY and CDR2 is SMNVEV (reference sequence). CDR3 length equals 15 residues. The CDR3 loop is CASCPNRGLGGEQYF. The DNA for the CDR3 is TGTGCCAGCTGCCCAAATCGGGGATTAGGTGGCGAGCAGTACTTC.

This chain uses TRBV16 with TRBJ2-5; D is undetermined. The germline CDR1 and CDR2 sequences are KGHSY and FQNENV. The V and J ends lost 3 bases and 5 bases respectively, with 4 bases between them. There are 11 residues in the CDR3. CDR3 in DNA: TGTGCCAGCAGCCAGGGGGAGACCCAGTACTTC. This gives the protein CASSQGETQYF.

The chain joins TRBV5-1 to TRBJ2-1, with D uncertain. V gave up 1 base and J gave up 0 bases, with 26 bases separating them. The CDR3 extends over 21 amino acids. From germline, CDR1 is SGHRS and CDR2 YFSETQ. The CDR3 DNA reads as TGCGCCAGCAGCTTGAATCCCCAGGTTGCGACCCCCGTGGGCTCCTACAATGAGCAGTTCTTC. Its translation: CASSLNPQVATPVGSYNEQFF.

V is TRBV4-1 and J is TRBJ1-5, with no clear D. CDR1 is MGHRA and CDR2 is YSYEKL in the germline V gene. The CDR3 has 15 residues. Trimming removed 0 bases at V and 5 bases at J, with 11 bases between. Written as DNA, the CDR3 is TGCGCCAGCAGCCAAGATTCCAGGAATCATCAGCCCCAGCATTTT. This codes for CASSQDSRNHQPQHF.

J is TRBJ1-2 and V is TRBV28, with a possible D match to TRBD1 (6 bases). This CDR3 contains 14 residues. Germline lookup yields CDR1 MDHEN and CDR2 SYDVKM. The V end lost 4 bases, the J end lost 8 bases, and 17 bases lay between the germline ends. The CDR3 protein is CASSYTDRSRGYTF. DNA of the CDR3: TGTGCCAGCAGTTATACAGACAGGTCCCGCGGCTACACCTTC.

The chain has TRBV18 and TRBJ2-7; TRBD1 matches 8 bases. Germline V CDR1 and CDR2: KGHSH, LQKENI. The CDR3 has 14 residues. V lost 2 bases and J lost 6; bases outside the gene matches: 6. As DNA, the CDR3 is TGTGCCAGCTCACCAACGGACAGGGATACCGAGCAGTACTTC. It specifies CASSPTDRDTEQYF.

This chain joins TRBV7-2 and TRBJ1-3; D gene unclear. Trimming took 6 bases from V and 3 from J, leaving 9 bases between them. Germline V gene sequence: CDR1 SGHTA, CDR2 FQGNSA. The CDR3 consists of 13 residues. CDR3 loop: CASSPAVGNTIYF. Written as DNA, the CDR3 is TGTGCCAGCAGTCCGGCGGTTGGAAACACCATATATTTT.

This chain uses TRBV2 with TRBJ2-1; TRBD2 matches 11 bases. Germline assignment: CDR1 SNHLY and CDR2 FYNNEI. The CDR3 is 16 residues long. The ends lost 6 bases at V and 1 base at J; junction bases unmatched: 5. CDR3 nucleotides: TGTGCCAGCAGACCCCTAGCGGGAGGTTCCTACAATGAGCAGTTCTTC. Amino acid sequence: CASRPLAGGSYNEQFF. Full variable domain (rest looked up from reference TRBV2 and TRBJ2-1): EPEVTQTPSHQVTQMGQEVILRCVPISNHLYFYWYRQILGQKVEFLVSFYNNEISEKSEIFDDQFSVERPDGSNFTLKIRSTKLEDSAMYFCASRPLAGGSYNEQFFGPGTRLTVL.

This clone is a singleton in its sample. The sample has other DNA sequences that encode this CDR3 too. This chain links TRBV7-3 with TRBJ2-1; no firm D call. The germline V and J ends were trimmed by 5 bases and 6 bases, with 5 bases remaining between them. Germline CDR1 reads SGHTA; CDR2 reads FQGTGA. The CDR3 runs to 11 residues. CDR3 amino acids: CASSAGNEQFF. The CDR3 DNA sequence: TGTGCCAGCAGCGCTGGCAATGAGCAGTTCTTC.

This chain uses TRBV7-3 with TRBJ2-3, with 7 positions matching TRBD2. Germline assignment: CDR1 SGHTA and CDR2 FQGTGA. The CDR3 covers 15 residues. V lost 4 bases and J lost 1; bases outside the gene matches: 5. The CDR3 sequence: CASSSSSGRTDTQYF. The CDR3 DNA reads as TGTGCCAGCAGCTCCTCTAGCGGCCGCACAGATACGCAGTATTTT.

The rearrangement links TRBV7-8 to TRBJ2-1; TRBD1 matches 8 bases. From germline, CDR1 is SGHVS and CDR2 FQNEAQ. Losses at the gene ends were 3 bases for V and 0 bases for J; bases not matched to a gene: 4. The CDR3 is 16 amino acids. CDR3 DNA sequence: TGTGCCAGCAGCTTCCGGACAGGGTCCTCCTACAATGAGCAGTTCTTC. It specifies CASSFRTGSSYNEQFF.

This chain connects TRBV28 to TRBJ2-1, with TRBD2 identical over 7 bases. This CDR3 has 14 residues. J lost 9 bases, V lost 5 bases, and 10 bases had no gene match. Germline V lookup: CDR1 MDHEN, CDR2 SYDVKM. The CDR3 loop reads CASSTGLRGGEQFF. The CDR3 nucleotides read TGTGCCAGCAGTACGGGACTTCGCGGGGGTGAGCAGTTCTTC.

This clone has a single count. The chain combines TRBV19 with TRBJ2-1, with 8 bases lining up with TRBD2. CDR3 length: 15 amino acids. The V gene end was trimmed by 4 bases and the J gene end by 5 bases; junction bases not matched to a gene: 7. The germline V gene encodes CDR1 LNHDA and CDR2 SQIVND (reference sequence). CDR3 in amino acids: CASSTARTSNNEQFF. CDR3 in DNA: TGTGCCAGTAGTACCGCCCGGACTAGCAACAATGAGCAGTTCTTC.

In its sample, this clone was seen many times. V gene TRBV19 combines with J gene TRBJ2-7; a weak D match, TRBD1 (5 bases). The CDR3 is 15 residues long. Trimming took off 5 bases at V and 1 base at J, with 15 bases between the two ends. From germline, CDR1 is LNHDA and CDR2 SQIVND (reference sequence). The CDR3 protein is CASSGSDRRSYEQYF. The CDR3 bases are TGTGCCAGTAGTGGCTCAGACAGAAGGTCCTACGAGCAGTACTTC.

The chain is built from TRBV6-5 and TRBJ2-1, with 8 bases aligning to TRBD2. The trim removed 2 bases at V and 3 bases at J, leaving 6 bases unmatched. The CDR3 contains 16 residues. From germline, CDR1 is MNHEY and CDR2 SVGAGI. CDR3 DNA sequence: TGTGCCAGCAGTTACCAGGTTAGCGGGAACTACAATGAGCAGTTCTTC. Encoded protein: CASSYQVSGNYNEQFF.

This chain connects TRBV28 to TRBJ2-5; 11 nucleotides line up with TRBD1. This CDR3 contains 14 residues. Germline assignment: CDR1 MDHEN and CDR2 SYDVKM. Trimming cost V 5 bases and J 8 bases; bases outside gene matches: 7. The CDR3 region has the DNA TGTGCCAGCAGTGTCCGGGACAGGGGGGACACCCAGTACTTC. As protein: CASSVRDRGDTQYF. The whole variable domain, filled in from reference TRBV28 and TRBJ2-5, reads DVKVTQSSRYLVKRTGEKVFLECVQDMDHENMFWYRQDPGLGLRLIYFSYDVKMKEKGDIPEGYSVSREKKERFSLILESASTNQTSMYLCASSVRDRGDTQYFGPGTRLLVL.

This clone occurred a few times. The chain joins TRBV27 to TRBJ2-5; D is ambiguous. CDR3 length: 12 residues. Trimming shortened V by 5 bases and J by 5 bases, and 9 bases separated the two germline ends. Germline assignment: CDR1 MNHEY and CDR2 SMNVEV (reference sequence). The CDR3 is CASSAPRETQYF. DNA of the CDR3: TGTGCCAGCAGTGCCCCCCGGGAGACCCAGTACTTC.